A single sample is the source of the 2 T cell receptor beta chains below, sequenced in a study of CD8 T cells in ankylosing spondylitis. Study-wide results and limits: A TCR beta motif of eight highly homologous variants appeared characteristic of ankylosing spondylitis blood.

TCRdb reanalysed the 5' RACE reads using MiXCR and keeps one entry per CDR3 protein. The data show some 840,000 distinct CDR3 sequences, 10% to 15% seen once. Their cognate antigens are unknown. Sequencing used blood, either unsorted or a sorted T cell fraction (not recorded which). The receptors were sampled from a male donor with ankylosing spondylitis.

Of note for this clonotype: This clone may be a read error of a much larger clone one base away. The chain couples TRBV29-1 to TRBJ1-2; D perhaps matches TRBD1 (5 bases). With 7 bases removed from V and 5 bases from J, the gap between germline ends came to 20 bases. The germline V gene encodes CDR1 SQVTM and CDR2 ANQGSEA. CDR3 length: 14 amino acids. DNA for the CDR3: TGCAGCGCCACGTCGGGGGGGGGAAAATATGGCTACACCTTC. Its protein is CSATSGGGKYGYTF.

This clonotype was seen only a few times. The chain is built from TRBV12-3 or TRBV12-4 and TRBJ1-1, with TRBD1 identical over 10 bases. This CDR3 has 15 residues. V lost 5 bases and J lost 4; bases outside the gene matches: 7. The CDR3 coding sequence is TGTGCCAGCAGTCCCGGGACAGGGGCGGTCACTGAAGCTTTCTTT. The encoded protein is CASSPGTGAVTEAFF.